The present T cell receptor beta chain was sequenced within a study of blood T cell repertoires in COVID-19. The protocol was immunoSEQ multiplex PCR, while the TCRdb copy is restricted to in-frame clones and leaves out a portion. The sample contains around 260,000 clones, 75% to 90% of which appear only once. Sample: peripheral blood. The sequence was obtained from a man in his thirties or forties with active or convalescent COVID-19.

CDR3 in amino acids: CASSQRQGEAFF. The CDR3 nucleotides read TGTGCCAGCAGCCAAAGACAGGGAGAAGCTTTCTTT. The J gene is TRBJ1-1, the V gene TRBV7-3, with 7 bases matching TRBD1. Looked up from germline, CDR1 is SGHTA and CDR2 is FQGTGA. The ends lost 5 bases at V and 8 bases at J; junction bases unmatched: 5. The CDR3 has 12 residues.